This TCR beta chain originates from a study of identical twins. Study-wide points: While abundant cord blood beta clonotypes carried fewer insertions, memory repertoires showed no such pattern. Sequences that were out-of-frame, alpha and twin-shared displayed an excess of low generation probability.

The V end was cut by 0 bases, the J end by 7 bases, with 15 bases between. Germline values: CDR1 MGHRA, CDR2 YSYEKL. The CDR3 runs 16 residues. With regard to this clonotype: Its antigen is still unknown.

Unique molecular identifiers were present on the cDNA, which also gained a universal primer site by template switching. From the 5' RACE reads, TCRdb called clonotypes with MiXCR, one entry per CDR3 protein. The sample yields 700,000 to 950,000 distinct CDR3 sequences, around an eighth seen once. Separately, the same data were catalogued under a study of yellow fever vaccine responses in identical twins.

What was sequenced was PBMCs. This TCR came from a woman under 30 in good health. The chain uses TRBV4-1 and TRBJ2-2; either TRBD1 or TRBD2 may supply D (5 bases each). CDR3 in amino acids: CASSQDSAGTVGELFF. DNA of the CDR3: TGCGCCAGCAGCCAAGATTCGGCAGGGACGGTCGGGGAGCTGTTTTTT.